This T cell receptor (beta chain) was obtained from a study of shared clonotypes between healthy human individuals. Study-wide results and limits: Larger richness was generally estimated for naive than memory subsets. The sharing of 4% to 5.5% of naive CD4 clonotypes was seen across a few donors. Only blood was sampled; tissue repertoires likely differ.

Germline CDR1 SEHNR, CDR2 FQNEAQ (reference sequence). V was cut by 5 bases and J by 0 bases, with 13 bases left in between. This CDR3 is 15 amino acids long. Concerning this clone itself: Antigen unknown.

TCRdb keeps only in-frame clones here, not all; method: immunoSEQ multiplex PCR. The sample gives 950,000 to 1,100,000 clones, about four fifths of which show up once; 0.5% to 0.65% is in the top ten. The chain employs TRBV7-9 and TRBJ1-1; D is ambiguous. The clonotype comes from a man younger than 30 in good health. Some clones in this sample may be carry-over from other donors' samples. Specimen: memory CD4+ T cells from PBMCs. The sample's subset: CD45RA-negative fraction. The CDR3 is CASSTNSGLNTEAFF. CDR3 bases: TGTGCCAGCAGCACTAACAGTGGCTTGAACACTGAAGCTTTCTTT.